A single sample is the source of the 25 T cell receptor beta chains below, sequenced in a study of technical replicates of blood from a handful of donors. Some clones are missing from TCRdb's copy, which holds only in-frame ones; the method was immunoSEQ multiplex PCR. The table has some 64,000 clones, approximately 92% seen once. Sample: PBMCs. These receptors all stem from a human donor in good health. Some clones in this sample may be carry-over from other donors' samples.

This clone was observed a few times. The chain has TRBV13 and TRBJ2-3; D unresolved. Trimming took off 8 bases at V and 2 bases at J, with 5 bases between the two ends. The germline V gene encodes CDR1 PRHDT and CDR2 FYEKMQ (reference sequence). CDR3 length: 11 amino acids. The CDR3 is CASSYTDTQYF. The CDR3 DNA reads as TGTGCCAGCTCTTACACAGATACGCAGTATTTT.

V usage is TRBV7-3 and J usage is TRBJ2-5; TRBD2 matches 13 bases. The CDR3 is 20 residues long. V was clipped by 0 bases and J by 2 bases; unmatched bases: 12. Germline V CDR1 and CDR2: SGHTA, FQGTGA. The DNA of the CDR3 is TGTGCCAGCAGCTTAACGACCCTAAGACTAGCGGGAGGAATTCAAGAGACCCAGTACTTC. Translated: CASSLTTLRLAGGIQETQYF. Looking up the rest from reference TRBV7-3 and TRBJ2-5 gives the full variable domain: GAGVSQTPSNKVTEKGKYVELRCDPISGHTALYWYRQSLGQGPEFLIYFQGTGAADDSGLPNDRFFAVRPEGSVSTLKIQRTERGDSAVYLCASSLTTLRLAGGIQETQYFGPGTRLLVL.

The V call is TRBV12-5, the J call TRBJ1-5; D is unclear. Germline CDR1 reads LGHNT; CDR2 reads FRNRAP. The CDR3 has 13 residues. V was shortened by 5 bases and J by 7 bases, with 12 bases between the two germline ends. The CDR3 reads CASGPHRGQPQHF. Written as DNA, the CDR3 is TGTGCTAGTGGTCCTCACCGAGGGCAGCCCCAGCATTTT.

Comment on this clone: The sample carries other DNA sequences with the same CDR3. The rearrangement joins TRBV13 to TRBJ1-1; D is unresolved. CDR1 is PRHDT and CDR2 is FYEKMQ in the germline V gene (reference sequence). Trimming left V 5 bases short and J 2 bases short, with 3 bases between. This CDR3 is built from 11 residues. This chain's CDR3 is CASSVNTEAFF. The CDR3 DNA follows: TGTGCCAGCAGCGTAAACACTGAAGCTTTCTTT.

The gene calls are TRBV7-6 and TRBJ1-5; D remains unclear. CDR1 is SGHVS, CDR2 FNYEAQ, per germline. The V and J ends lost 7 bases and 7 bases respectively, with 20 bases between them. This CDR3 spans 15 amino acids. CDR3 region: CASNRLGSPRQPQHF. DNA for the CDR3: TGTGCCAGCAACAGATTGGGGAGCCCCAGACAGCCCCAGCATTTT.

The V and J genes are TRBV10-3 and TRBJ1-1; unclear D gene. This CDR3 region has 12 residues. V was trimmed by 5 bases and J by 0 bases, leaving 4 bases between them. Germline loops: CDR1 ENHRY, CDR2 SYGVKD. The CDR3 protein is CAISPMNTEAFF. The CDR3 coding sequence is TGTGCCATCAGTCCCATGAACACTGAAGCTTTCTTT.

This chain uses TRBV18 with TRBJ1-1, with D unresolved. V dropped 3 bases and J dropped 1 base, with 12 bases sitting between them. The germline CDR1 and CDR2 sequences are KGHSH and LQKENI. The CDR3 loop spans 15 amino acids. DNA for the CDR3: TGTGCCAGCTCACCTGAACGGGATAAGAACACTGAAGCTTTCTTT. Translating it yields CASSPERDKNTEAFF.

The chain joins TRBV5-1 to TRBJ1-4, with D tentatively TRBD1 (5 bases). CDR1 is SGHRS, CDR2 YFSETQ, per germline. This CDR3 is built from 15 residues. V was trimmed by 4 bases and J by 7 bases, leaving 17 bases between them. CDR3 region: CASSPGGASGEKLFF. The DNA for the CDR3 is TGCGCCAGCAGCCCCGGAGGGGCCAGCGGTGAAAAACTGTTTTTT.

V is TRBV4-1 and J is TRBJ2-3, with 9 bases that match TRBD2. The germline CDR1 and CDR2 sequences are MGHRA and YSYEKL. J was trimmed by 2 bases and V by 0 bases; bases with no gene match: 9. CDR3 length: 18 residues. As DNA, the CDR3 is TGCGCCAGCAGCCAAGATACCACTCTAGCGGGGAACACAGATACGCAGTATTTT. Its protein is CASSQDTTLAGNTDTQYF.

V usage is TRBV13 and J usage is TRBJ1-6, with D perhaps matching TRBD1 (5 bases). V was trimmed by 1 base and J by 16 bases, leaving 11 bases between them. Per germline, CDR1 PRHDT and CDR2 FYEKMQ (reference sequence). This CDR3 comprises 12 residues. This CDR3 is CASSLAGELLHF. The CDR3, as DNA: TGTGCCAGCAGCTTAGCGGGGGAGCTTCTCCACTTT.

CDR3: CASKGLGTDTQYF. CDR3 DNA sequence: TGTGCCAGTAAAGGACTAGGCACAGATACGCAGTATTTT. This chain joins TRBV19 and TRBJ2-3, with TRBD2 matching over 7 bases. The CDR3 totals 13 residues. V dropped 7 bases and J dropped 1; count of bases not matched to a gene: 2. Germline V gene sequence: CDR1 LNHDA, CDR2 SQIVND (reference sequence). Together with reference TRBV19 and TRBJ2-3, the CDR3 gives the full variable domain: DGGITQSPKYLFRKEGQNVTLSCEQNLNHDAMYWYRQDPGQGLRLIYYSQIVNDFQKGDIAEGYSVSREKKESFPLTVTSAQKNPTAFYLCASKGLGTDTQYFGPGTRLTVL.

The V and J genes are TRBV21-1 and TRBJ2-7; TRBD2 reflects the table's D call only, with no check against the DNA. TRBV21-1 is shown as a pseudogene. The CDR3 is made up of 18 amino acids. In nucleotides, the CDR3 is TGTGCCAGCGGTCCTACCCGGGCGGGGGGGGAGAACTATAACGAGCAGTACTTC. It yields the protein CASGPTRAGGENYNEQYF.

V and J are TRBV30 and TRBJ1-6; a weak D match, TRBD1 (5 bases). Looked up from germline, CDR1 is GTSNPN and CDR2 is SVGIG (reference sequence). V was cut by 6 bases and J by 0 bases, with 15 bases left in between. The length of the CDR3 is 16 residues. Written as DNA, the CDR3 is TGTGCCTGTAAGGCGGGAACAGGCTCCTATAATTCACCCCTCCACTTT. Protein sequence: CACKAGTGSYNSPLHF. Full variable domain (outside the CDR3, taken from reference TRBV30 and TRBJ1-6): SQTIHQWPATLVQPVGSPLSLECTVEGTSNPNLYWYRQAAGRGLQLLFYSVGIGQISSEVPQNLSASRPQDRQFILSSKKLLLSDSGFYLCACKAGTGSYNSPLHFGNGTRLTVT.

The chain has TRBV9 and TRBJ1-4; D unclear. The CDR3 is 16 residues long. Germline V gives CDR1 SGDLS, CDR2 YYNGEE. Trimming cost V 0 bases and J 0 bases, with 9 bases left between them. CDR3 DNA: TGTGCCAGCAGCGTAGGTCTGGGAGCAACTAATGAAAAACTGTTTTTT. Protein product: CASSVGLGATNEKLFF.

This clone was found once. The V gene is TRBV6-5, the J gene TRBJ2-5; a possible D gene is TRBD2 (6 bases). CDR1 is MNHEY and CDR2 is SVGAGI in the germline V gene. V lost 0 bases and J lost 5, with 13 bases in between. The CDR3 is 15 amino acids. The CDR3, as DNA: TGTGCCAGCAGTTACTCTTGGGACTCCAGGGAGACCCAGTACTTC. It specifies CASSYSWDSRETQYF.

This chain links TRBV7-3 with TRBJ2-6; D may be TRBD2 (5 bases). The ends were cut back, 2 bases at V and 2 bases at J, with 10 bases in the middle. The CDR3 is 16 residues long. Germline-derived CDR1 and CDR2 are SGHTA and FQGTGA. Here the CDR3 DNA reads TGTGCCAGCAGCTTAGGCCCCGGGGCTGGGGCCAACGTCCTGACTTTC. Amino acid sequence: CASSLGPGAGANVLTF.

This clone was seen only once. This chain joins TRBV5-1 and TRBJ2-4; D call uncertain. The V end was cut by 0 bases, the J end by 1 base, with 8 bases between. CDR3 size: 15 residues. CDR1 and CDR2 from the germline V gene are SGHRS and YFSETQ. This chain's CDR3 is CASSLGGAAKNIQYF. CDR3 DNA sequence: TGCGCCAGCAGCTTGGGCGGCGCGGCCAAAAACATTCAGTACTTC. The whole variable domain, remainder taken from reference TRBV5-1 and TRBJ2-4, is KAGVTQTPRYLIKTRGQQVTLSCSPISGHRSVSWYQQTPGQGLQFLFEYFSETQRNKGNFPGRFSGRQFSNSRSEMNVSTLELGDSALYLCASSLGGAAKNIQYFGAGTRLSVL.

This clone occurred once. The rearrangement links TRBV6-1 to TRBJ2-3; D unclear. Germline V gives CDR1 MNHNS, CDR2 SASEGT. This CDR3 has 15 amino acids. V gave up 6 bases and J gave up 3 bases, with 16 bases separating them. The CDR3 region has the DNA TGTGCCAGCAGATTAGTCTTTATCGGGACAGATACGCAGTATTTT. Amino acids: CASRLVFIGTDTQYF.

The V gene is TRBV6-5, the J gene TRBJ1-5, with 7 bases fitting TRBD1. The CDR3 loop spans 16 amino acids. Germline V gene data show CDR1 as MNHEY and CDR2 as SVGAGI. V lost 2 bases to trimming and J lost 3 bases; unmatched junction nucleotides: 7. The CDR3 is CASSYEGTAPNQPQHF. The CDR3 DNA sequence: TGTGCCAGCAGTTACGAAGGGACAGCCCCCAATCAGCCCCAGCATTTT.

The chain carries TRBV28 and TRBJ2-1; 8 bases align to TRBD2. This CDR3 is 16 amino acids long. Germline CDR1 MDHEN, CDR2 SYDVKM. The junction had 12 bases not matched to a gene; V was cut back by 5 bases and J by 6 bases. In nucleotides, the CDR3 is TGTGCCAGCAGTCCGCCCCCCAGCGGGAGTGGCAATGAGCAGTTCTTC. It yields the protein CASSPPPSGSGNEQFF. Based on the CDR3 plus reference TRBV28 and TRBJ2-1, the full variable domain is DVKVTQSSRYLVKRTGEKVFLECVQDMDHENMFWYRQDPGLGLRLIYFSYDVKMKEKGDIPEGYSVSREKKERFSLILESASTNQTSMYLCASSPPPSGSGNEQFFGPGTRLTVL.

The gene calls are TRBV5-6 and TRBJ1-2; TRBD1 might be the D (6 bases). V dropped 1 base and J dropped 10 bases, with 8 bases sitting between them. Per germline, CDR1 SGHDT and CDR2 YYEEEE. This CDR3 has 11 residues. The CDR3 DNA sequence: TGTGCCAGCAGCTTGACAGGGTTCTACACCTTC. It encodes CASSLTGFYTF.

The chain couples TRBV20-1 to TRBJ2-2; D unresolved. CDR1 DFQATT and CDR2 SNEGSKA come from the germline V gene (reference sequence). V was clipped by 0 bases and J by 13 bases, with 6 bases between them. This CDR3 region has 10 residues. CDR3 coding DNA: TGCAGTGCTAGAGATTTCTGGCTGTTTTTT. This sequence encodes CSARDFWLFF.

The chain combines TRBV15 with TRBJ2-7; D perhaps matches TRBD1 (6 bases). Trimming pared 0 bases from V and 7 bases from J, leaving 16 bases between. Germline lookup yields CDR1 LNHNV and CDR2 YYDKDF (reference sequence). This CDR3 has 15 residues. The CDR3 sequence is CATSRETGSGLEQYF. Here the CDR3 DNA reads TGTGCCACCAGCAGAGAGACAGGCTCCGGTTTGGAGCAGTACTTC.

The V gene is TRBV21-1, the J gene TRBJ1-5. TRBV21-1 is tagged as a pseudogene. The CDR3 sequence is 14 residues long. CDR3 in amino acids: CASSTRLCNQPQHF. The DNA of the CDR3 is TGTGCCAGCAGCACTAGGTTGTGCAATCAGCCCCAGCATTTT.

J is TRBJ2-2 and V is TRBV7-3; 10 nucleotides line up with TRBD2. Trimming took 5 bases from V and 4 from J; bases not matched to a gene: 7. Germline-derived CDR1 and CDR2 are SGHTA and FQGTGA. This CDR3 is built from 16 residues. CDR3 in amino acids: CASSLQRGGPTGELFF. CDR3 DNA sequence: TGTGCCAGCAGCCTTCAGCGGGGGGGCCCCACCGGGGAGCTGTTTTTT. The whole variable domain, remainder taken from reference TRBV7-3 and TRBJ2-2, is GAGVSQTPSNKVTEKGKYVELRCDPISGHTALYWYRQSLGQGPEFLIYFQGTGAADDSGLPNDRFFAVRPEGSVSTLKIQRTERGDSAVYLCASSLQRGGPTGELFFGEGSRLTVL.